This is a list of T cell receptor beta chains from one sample in a study of T cell responses to AZD1222 COVID-19 vaccine. Assay: immunoSEQ multiplex PCR; the TCRdb copy retains only in-frame clones and omits some. Seen here are just over 70,000 clones, approximately 81% observed once, and the top ten hold about a fifth. The input for sequencing was peripheral blood, taken on day 0 of AZD1222 vaccination. The receptors stem from an adult in good health. CDR3s include the opening cysteine and the closing phenylalanine or tryptophan. D genes are given only for firm matches. The size field is filled for only some rows; it gives once, few, many or a size class.

d_call: TRBD1; clone_size: -; v_call: TRBV27; cdr3_length: 13; j_call: TRBJ2-7; cdr3_nt: TGTGCCAGCAGGACACAGGGGCCCGGCGAGCAGTACTTC; cdr3_aa: CASRTQGPGEQYF
d_call: -; clone_size: -; v_call: TRBV24-1; cdr3_length: 12; j_call: TRBJ2-1; cdr3_nt: TGTGCCACCAGTGAGAGGGGTAATGAGCAGTTCTTC; cdr3_aa: CATSERGNEQFF
d_call: -; clone_size: once; v_call: TRBV5-5; cdr3_length: 15; j_call: TRBJ2-1; cdr3_nt: TGTGCCAGCAGCTTGGACAGGGTTTCCTACAATGAGCAGTTCTTC; cdr3_aa: CASSLDRVSYNEQFF
d_call: -; clone_size: once; v_call: TRBV3-1/TRBV3-2; cdr3_length: 15; j_call: TRBJ2-1; cdr3_nt: TGTGCCAGCAGCCATCCCGGGATAACGGCTAGCGAGCAGTTCTTC; cdr3_aa: CASSHPGITASEQFF
d_call: -; clone_size: few; v_call: TRBV5-1; cdr3_length: 14; j_call: TRBJ2-5; cdr3_nt: TGCGCCAGCAGCGCCAACAGAGTCTCAGAGACCCAGTACTTC; cdr3_aa: CASSANRVSETQYF
d_call: -; clone_size: -; v_call: TRBV6-5; cdr3_length: 14; j_call: TRBJ2-1; cdr3_nt: TGTGCCAGCCACCTTAGGGGGGCGGACAATGAGCAGTTCTTC; cdr3_aa: CASHLRGADNEQFF
d_call: -; clone_size: -; v_call: TRBV2; cdr3_length: 13; j_call: TRBJ1-1; cdr3_nt: TGTGCCAGCAGTGAAACCCCGAAGACTGAAGCTTTCTTT; cdr3_aa: CASSETPKTEAFF
d_call: TRBD1; clone_size: once; v_call: TRBV19; cdr3_length: 16; j_call: TRBJ1-1; cdr3_nt: TGTGCCAGTAAGGAGACAGGGAGACCTACGAACACTGAAGCTTTCTTT; cdr3_aa: CASKETGRPTNTEAFF
d_call: -; clone_size: -; v_call: TRBV12-3/TRBV12-4; cdr3_length: 11; j_call: TRBJ2-3; cdr3_nt: TGTGCCAGCAGTCGAGGAGATACGCAGTATTTT; cdr3_aa: CASSRGDTQYF
d_call: -; clone_size: once; v_call: TRBV19; cdr3_length: 14; j_call: TRBJ2-3; cdr3_nt: TGTGCCAGTACGGTAGTTCCGGGAGCCGATACGCAGTATTTT; cdr3_aa: CASTVVPGADTQYF
d_call: TRBD2; clone_size: -; v_call: TRBV3-1/TRBV3-2; cdr3_length: 16; j_call: TRBJ2-2; cdr3_nt: TGTGCCAGCAGCAATGACCTAGCGGAGGCCACCGGGGAGCTGTTTTTT; cdr3_aa: CASSNDLAEATGELFF
d_call: -; clone_size: -; v_call: TRBV4-2; cdr3_length: 13; j_call: TRBJ2-7; cdr3_nt: TGTGCCAGCAGCCAAAGGCGGGGCTACGAGCAGTACTTC; cdr3_aa: CASSQRRGYEQYF
d_call: TRBD2; clone_size: -; v_call: TRBV9; cdr3_length: 17; j_call: TRBJ2-2; cdr3_nt: TGTGCCAGCAGCGAGGGTAGCGGGGGGGACCACACCGGGGAGCTGTTTTTT; cdr3_aa: CASSEGSGGDHTGELFF
d_call: -; clone_size: -; v_call: TRBV19; cdr3_length: 12; j_call: TRBJ1-6; cdr3_nt: TGTGCCAGTAAGAGCCCTCGATCACCCCTCCACTTT; cdr3_aa: CASKSPRSPLHF
d_call: TRBD1; clone_size: -; v_call: TRBV19; cdr3_length: 14; j_call: TRBJ1-5; cdr3_nt: TGTGCCAGTAAATCCAGGGCAGGGGGACAGCCCCAGCATTTT; cdr3_aa: CASKSRAGGQPQHF
d_call: -; clone_size: -; v_call: TRBV20-1; cdr3_length: 14; j_call: TRBJ1-5; cdr3_nt: TGCAGTGCTAGTCGGGGAGGGGGGGATCAGCCCCAGCATTTT; cdr3_aa: CSASRGGGDQPQHF
d_call: TRBD1; clone_size: few; v_call: TRBV9; cdr3_length: 16; j_call: TRBJ2-2; cdr3_nt: TGTGCCAGCAGCCCCCCCAGGGGGCTCTTCACCGGGGAGCTGTTTTTT; cdr3_aa: CASSPPRGLFTGELFF
d_call: -; clone_size: -; v_call: TRBV11-2; cdr3_length: 16; j_call: TRBJ1-2; cdr3_nt: TGTGCCAGCAGCTCTCTAAGAAGGGACGGCATCTCTGGCTACACCTTC; cdr3_aa: CASSSLRRDGISGYTF
d_call: -; clone_size: few; v_call: TRBV6-5; cdr3_length: 15; j_call: TRBJ2-7; cdr3_nt: TGTGCCAGCAGTCATGACAGTACAGGGTCCTACGAGCAGTACTTC; cdr3_aa: CASSHDSTGSYEQYF
d_call: -; clone_size: -; v_call: TRBV3-1/TRBV3-2; cdr3_length: 14; j_call: TRBJ2-7; cdr3_nt: TGTGCCAGCAGCCAAGGGGGCCCGGGAAGTGGGCAGTACTTC; cdr3_aa: CASSQGGPGSGQYF